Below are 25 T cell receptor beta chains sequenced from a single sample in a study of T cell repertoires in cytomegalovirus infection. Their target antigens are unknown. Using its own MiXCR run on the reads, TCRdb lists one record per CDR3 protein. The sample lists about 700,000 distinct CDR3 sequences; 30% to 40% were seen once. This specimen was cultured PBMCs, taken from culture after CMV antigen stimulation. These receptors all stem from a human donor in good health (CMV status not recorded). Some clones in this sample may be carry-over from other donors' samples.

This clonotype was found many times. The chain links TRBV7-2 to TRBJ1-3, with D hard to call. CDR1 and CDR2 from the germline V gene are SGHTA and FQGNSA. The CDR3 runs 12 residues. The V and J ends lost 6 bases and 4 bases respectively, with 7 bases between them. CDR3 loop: CASSQRGNTIYF. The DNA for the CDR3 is TGTGCCAGCAGTCAACGCGGAAACACCATATATTTT. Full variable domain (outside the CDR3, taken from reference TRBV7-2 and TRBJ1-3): GAGVSQSPSNKVTEKGKDVELRCDPISGHTALYWYRQSLGQGLEFLIYFQGNSAPDKSGLPSDRFSAERTGGSVSTLTIQRTQQEDSAVYLCASSQRGNTIYFGEGSWLTVV.

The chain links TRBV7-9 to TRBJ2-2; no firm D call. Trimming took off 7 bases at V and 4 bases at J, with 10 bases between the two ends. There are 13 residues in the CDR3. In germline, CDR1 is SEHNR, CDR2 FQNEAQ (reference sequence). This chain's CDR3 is CASTQASTGELFF. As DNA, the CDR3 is TGTGCCAGCACCCAGGCGTCCACCGGGGAGCTGTTTTTT.

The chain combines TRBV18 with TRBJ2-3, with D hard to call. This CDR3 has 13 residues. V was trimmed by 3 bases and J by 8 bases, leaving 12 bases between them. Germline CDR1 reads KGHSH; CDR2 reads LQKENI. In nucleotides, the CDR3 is TGTGCCAGCTCACCGGGAATAGAGGTTACGCAGTATTTT. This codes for CASSPGIEVTQYF. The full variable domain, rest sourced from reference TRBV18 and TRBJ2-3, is NAGVMQNPRHLVRRRGQEARLRCSPMKGHSHVYWYRQLPEEGLKFMVYLQKENIIDESGMPKERFSAEFPKEGPSILRIQQVVRGDSAAYFCASSPGIEVTQYFGPGTRLTVL.

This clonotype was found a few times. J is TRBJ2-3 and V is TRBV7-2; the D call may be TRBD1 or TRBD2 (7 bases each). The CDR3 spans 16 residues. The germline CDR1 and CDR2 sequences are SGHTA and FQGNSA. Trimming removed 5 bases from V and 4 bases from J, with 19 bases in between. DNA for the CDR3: TGTGCCAGCAGCCCAGGGGGGGGCAGACGGGCAGATACGCAGTATTTT. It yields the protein CASSPGGGRRADTQYF.

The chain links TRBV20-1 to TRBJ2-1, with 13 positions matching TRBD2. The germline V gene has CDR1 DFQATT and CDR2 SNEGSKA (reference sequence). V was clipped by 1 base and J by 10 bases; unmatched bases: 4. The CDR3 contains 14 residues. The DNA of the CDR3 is TGCAGTGCTAGAGCCCCGGGACTAGCGGGAGAGCAGTTCTTC. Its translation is CSARAPGLAGEQFF.

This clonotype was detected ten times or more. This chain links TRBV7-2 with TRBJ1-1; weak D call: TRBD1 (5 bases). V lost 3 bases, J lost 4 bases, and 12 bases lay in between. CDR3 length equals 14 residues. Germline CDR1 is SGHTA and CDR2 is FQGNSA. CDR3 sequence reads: CASSLAGRFTEAFF. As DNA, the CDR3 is TGTGCCAGCAGCTTGGCAGGGAGGTTCACTGAAGCTTTCTTT.

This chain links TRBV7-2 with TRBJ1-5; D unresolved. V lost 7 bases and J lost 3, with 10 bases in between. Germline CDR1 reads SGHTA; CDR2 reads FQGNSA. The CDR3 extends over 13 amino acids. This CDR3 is CASTASPNQPQHF. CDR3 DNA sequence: TGTGCCAGCACCGCAAGCCCCAATCAGCCCCAGCATTTT.

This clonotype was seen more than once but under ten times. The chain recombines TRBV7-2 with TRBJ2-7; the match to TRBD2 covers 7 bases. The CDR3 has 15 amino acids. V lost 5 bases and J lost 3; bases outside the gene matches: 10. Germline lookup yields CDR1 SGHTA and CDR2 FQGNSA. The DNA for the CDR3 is TGTGCCAGCAGCCCCCTCGGCGCGGGAGACTACGAGCAGTACTTC. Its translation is CASSPLGAGDYEQYF.

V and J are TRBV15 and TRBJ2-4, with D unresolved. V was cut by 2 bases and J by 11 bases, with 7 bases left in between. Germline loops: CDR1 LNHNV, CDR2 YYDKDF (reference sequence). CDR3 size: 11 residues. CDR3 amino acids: CATSRSAVQYF. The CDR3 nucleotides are TGTGCCACCAGCAGAAGCGCGGTTCAGTACTTC. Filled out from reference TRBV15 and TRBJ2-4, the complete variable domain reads DAMVIQNPRYQVTQFGKPVTLSCSQTLNHNVMYWYQQKSSQAPKLLFHYYDKDFNNEADTPDNFQSRRPNTSFCFLDIRSPGLGDTAMYLCATSRSAVQYFGAGTRLSVL.

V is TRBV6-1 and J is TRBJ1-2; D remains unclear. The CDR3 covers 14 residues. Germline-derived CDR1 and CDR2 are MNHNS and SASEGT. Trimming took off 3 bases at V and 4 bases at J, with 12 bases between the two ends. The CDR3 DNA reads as TGTGCCAGCAGTGAGGCCTGGTACGGCTATGGCTACACCTTC. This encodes CASSEAWYGYGYTF.

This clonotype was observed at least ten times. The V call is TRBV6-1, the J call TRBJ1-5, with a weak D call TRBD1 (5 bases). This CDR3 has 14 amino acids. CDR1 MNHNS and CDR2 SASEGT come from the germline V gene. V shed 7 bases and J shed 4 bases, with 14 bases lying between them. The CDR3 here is CASIHNWGNQPQHF. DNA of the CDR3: TGTGCCAGCATCCACAATTGGGGGAATCAGCCCCAGCATTTT.

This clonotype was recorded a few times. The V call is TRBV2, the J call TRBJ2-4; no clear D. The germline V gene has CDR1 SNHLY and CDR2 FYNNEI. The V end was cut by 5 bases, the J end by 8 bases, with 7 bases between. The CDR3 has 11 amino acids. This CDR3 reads CASSQTDIQYF. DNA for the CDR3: TGTGCCAGCAGTCAGACGGACATTCAGTACTTC.

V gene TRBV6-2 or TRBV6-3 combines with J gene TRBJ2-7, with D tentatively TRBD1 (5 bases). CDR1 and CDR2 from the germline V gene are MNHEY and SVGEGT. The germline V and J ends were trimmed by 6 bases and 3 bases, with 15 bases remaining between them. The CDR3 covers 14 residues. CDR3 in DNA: TGTGCCAGCAGGAAATCTGACAGCAACTACGAGCAGTACTTC. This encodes CASRKSDSNYEQYF.

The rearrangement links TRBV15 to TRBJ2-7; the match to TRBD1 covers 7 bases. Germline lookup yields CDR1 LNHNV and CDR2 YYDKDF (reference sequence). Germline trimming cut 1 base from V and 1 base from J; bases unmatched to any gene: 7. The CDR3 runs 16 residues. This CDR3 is CATSRGGGSLSYEQYF. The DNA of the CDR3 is TGTGCCACCAGCAGAGGAGGGGGCAGTTTATCCTACGAGCAGTACTTC.

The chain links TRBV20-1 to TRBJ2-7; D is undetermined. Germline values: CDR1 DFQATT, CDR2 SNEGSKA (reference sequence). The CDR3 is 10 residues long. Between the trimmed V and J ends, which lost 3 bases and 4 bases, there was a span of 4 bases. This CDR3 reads CSASAYEQYF. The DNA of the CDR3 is TGCAGTGCTAGTGCTTACGAGCAGTACTTC.

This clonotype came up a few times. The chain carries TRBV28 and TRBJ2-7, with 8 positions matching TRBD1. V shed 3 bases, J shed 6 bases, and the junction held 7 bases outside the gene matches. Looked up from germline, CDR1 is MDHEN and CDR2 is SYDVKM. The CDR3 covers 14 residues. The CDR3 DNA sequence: TGTGCCAGCAGTTTTCTGGACAGGGCTTCCGAGCAGTACTTC. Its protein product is CASSFLDRASEQYF.

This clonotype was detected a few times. CDR3 nucleotide sequence: TGTGCCATCAGTGAGCCTAGCGGGGGCGTGGATGAGCAGTTCTTC. It codes for CAISEPSGGVDEQFF. The rearrangement uses TRBV10-3 and TRBJ2-1; 10 nucleotides agree with TRBD2. The germline gives CDR1 ENHRY, CDR2 SYGVKD. This CDR3 has 15 residues. J lost 8 bases, V lost 2 bases, and 6 bases had no gene match.

The CDR3 is CSLAGGTSGATDTQYF. The CDR3, as DNA: TGCAGCCTTGCGGGGGGGACTAGCGGAGCCACAGATACGCAGTATTTT. The chain combines TRBV29-1 with TRBJ2-3; TRBD2 matches 11 bases. Germline loops: CDR1 SQVTM, CDR2 ANQGSEA. V was pared by 8 bases and J by 2 bases, with 12 bases of the junction left unmatched. The CDR3 has 16 residues.

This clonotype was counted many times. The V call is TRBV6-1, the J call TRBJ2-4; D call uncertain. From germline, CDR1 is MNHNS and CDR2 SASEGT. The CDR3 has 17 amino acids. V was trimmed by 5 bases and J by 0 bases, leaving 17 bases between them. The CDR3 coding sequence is TGTGCCAGCAGTTCGTTATACACCCTTCTAGCCAAAAACATTCAGTACTTC. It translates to CASSSLYTLLAKNIQYF.

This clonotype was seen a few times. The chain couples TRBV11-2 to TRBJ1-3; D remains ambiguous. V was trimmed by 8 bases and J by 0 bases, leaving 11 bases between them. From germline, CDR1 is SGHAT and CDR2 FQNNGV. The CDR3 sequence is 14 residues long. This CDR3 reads CASSRLSSGNTIYF. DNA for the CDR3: TGTGCCAGCTCGCGACTGAGCTCTGGAAACACCATATATTTT.

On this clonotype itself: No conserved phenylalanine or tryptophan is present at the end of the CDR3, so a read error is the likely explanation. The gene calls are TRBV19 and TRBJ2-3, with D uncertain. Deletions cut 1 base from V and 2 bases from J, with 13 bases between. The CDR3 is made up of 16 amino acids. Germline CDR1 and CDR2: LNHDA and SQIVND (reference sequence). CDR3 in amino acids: CASSIGLALFTDTQYV. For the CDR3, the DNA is TGTGCCAGTAGTATAGGCCTGGCACTATTCACAGATACGCAGTATGTT.

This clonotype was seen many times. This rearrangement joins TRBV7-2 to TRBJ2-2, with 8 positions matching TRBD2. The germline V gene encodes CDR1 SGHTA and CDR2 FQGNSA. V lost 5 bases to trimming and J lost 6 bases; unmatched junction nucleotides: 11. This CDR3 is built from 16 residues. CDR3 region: CASSLSGTSAPGELFF. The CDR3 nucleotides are TGTGCCAGCAGCCTATCCGGGACTAGTGCCCCCGGGGAGCTGTTTTTT. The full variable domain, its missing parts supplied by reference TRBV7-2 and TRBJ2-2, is GAGVSQSPSNKVTEKGKDVELRCDPISGHTALYWYRQSLGQGLEFLIYFQGNSAPDKSGLPSDRFSAERTGGSVSTLTIQRTQQEDSAVYLCASSLSGTSAPGELFFGEGSRLTVL.

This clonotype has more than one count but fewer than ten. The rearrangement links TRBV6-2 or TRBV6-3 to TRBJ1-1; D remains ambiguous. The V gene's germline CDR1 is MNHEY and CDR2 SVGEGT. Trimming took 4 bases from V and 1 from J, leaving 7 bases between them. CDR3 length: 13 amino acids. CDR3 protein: CASSFRKNTEAFF. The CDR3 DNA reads TGTGCCAGCAGTTTTCGTAAGAACACTGAAGCTTTCTTT.

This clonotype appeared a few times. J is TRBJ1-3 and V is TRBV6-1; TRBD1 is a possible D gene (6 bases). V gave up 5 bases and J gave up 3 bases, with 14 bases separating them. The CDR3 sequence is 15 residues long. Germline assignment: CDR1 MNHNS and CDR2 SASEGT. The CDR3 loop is CASSHRTEGGNTIYF. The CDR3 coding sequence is TGTGCCAGCAGTCACCGGACAGAGGGTGGAAACACCATATATTTT.

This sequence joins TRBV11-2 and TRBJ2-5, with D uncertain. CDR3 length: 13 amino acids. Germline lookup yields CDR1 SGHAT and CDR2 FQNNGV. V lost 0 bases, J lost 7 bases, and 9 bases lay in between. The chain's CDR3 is CASSLERAGTQYF. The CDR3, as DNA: TGTGCCAGCAGCTTAGAACGGGCAGGGACCCAGTACTTC.